The rows below give T cell receptor beta chains drawn from one sample of a study of T-cell reconstitution after alpha-beta-depleted transplantation in children. TCRdb re-analysed the PCR reads in MiXCR, keeping a single row per CDR3 protein. This sample has 250,000 to 400,000 distinct CDR3 sequences, with roughly 21% found just once. Sequenced here: PBMCs, mostly from graft donor cells, sampled 180 days after TCRalphabeta/CD19-depleted stem cell transplant. The receptors stem from a male patient aged 10-17 years who had a stem cell transplant for acute lymphoblastic leukemia, so the T cells may come from the graft donor. The CDR3 runs from the conserved cysteine through the conserved F or W. D genes are given only for firm matches. Expanded clones are given a class, and other clones once, few, many or no size at all.

size,length,D,V,J,CDR3,DNA
-,13,-,TRBV6-1,TRBJ2-3,CASRGGFPDTQYF,TGTGCCAGCCGAGGGGGGTTTCCAGATACGCAGTATTTT
few,13,-,TRBV12-5,TRBJ2-1,CASGRRLSLREFF,TGTGCTAGTGGCCGCCGTCTCTCTCTTCGAGAGTTCTTC
many,14,-,TRBV29-1,TRBJ2-7,CSVEQGGPSYEQYF,TGCAGCGTTGAACAGGGAGGACCCTCCTACGAGCAGTACTTC
few,13,-,TRBV27,TRBJ2-1,CASSLAGSDEQFF,TGTGCCAGCAGTTTAGCGGGAAGCGATGAGCAGTTCTTC
-,13,-,TRBV7-2,TRBJ2-7,CASSLGYTWQQYF,TGTGCCAGCAGCTTAGGATACACGTGGCAGCAGTACTTC
few,16,TRBD2,TRBV12-3/TRBV12-4,TRBJ2-1,CASSTLAGGPMNEQFF,TGTGCCAGCAGTACTCTAGCGGGAGGGCCTATGAATGAGCAGTTCTTC
-,16,TRBD2,TRBV24-1,TRBJ2-1,CATSDWTSGSRGEQFF,TGTGCCACCAGTGATTGGACTAGCGGGAGCCGTGGTGAGCAGTTCTTC
few,19,TRBD2,TRBV11-2,TRBJ2-2,CASSSYALIAGGVTGELFF,TGTGCCAGCAGCTCTTATGCCCTAATCGCGGGAGGAGTCACCGGGGAGCTGTTTTTT
few,17,-,TRBV5-1,TRBJ2-2,CASSGSRTDYLTGELFF,TGCGCCAGCAGTGGATCTCGGACGGACTACCTCACCGGGGAGCTGTTTTTT
few,13,-,TRBV20-1,TRBJ1-3,CSAARTVGNTIYF,TGCAGTGCCGCCAGGACAGTTGGAAACACCATATATTTT
few,16,-,TRBV7-3,TRBJ2-2,CASSHQGGQSTGELFF,TGTGCCAGCAGCCACCAAGGGGGACAAAGCACCGGGGAGCTGTTTTTT
-,15,TRBD1,TRBV4-1,TRBJ1-3,CASSHPTGSGNTIYF,TGCGCCAGCAGCCACCCGACAGGGTCGGGAAACACCATATATTTT
-,17,-,TRBV7-9,TRBJ2-7,CASSLAPGPRNTYEQYF,TGTGCCAGCAGCTTAGCCCCGGGGCCCCGGAATACCTACGAGCAGTACTTC
few,14,TRBD2,TRBV5-1,TRBJ2-1,CASSFGLAGNEQFF,TGTGCCAGCAGTTTCGGACTAGCGGGCAATGAGCAGTTCTTC
few,16,-,TRBV7-7,TRBJ2-5,CASSSLGPGVPETQYF,TGTGCCAGCAGCTCCCTCGGACCAGGGGTCCCAGAGACCCAGTACTTC
-,15,-,TRBV12-3/TRBV12-4,TRBJ2-4,CASSLARRGANIQYF,TGTGCCAGCAGTTTAGCCCGTAGGGGAGCAAACATTCAGTACTTC
few,14,-,TRBV5-1,TRBJ1-2,CASSLDISNYGYTF,TGCGCCAGCAGCTTGGACATCAGCAACTATGGCTACACCTTC
few,14,TRBD1,TRBV5-6,TRBJ2-7,CASSGGTGGYEQYF,TGTGCCAGCAGCGGGGGGACAGGGGGCTACGAGCAGTACTTC
-,18,TRBD1,TRBV4-1,TRBJ2-7,CASSQDSPRTGEDYEQYF,TGCGCCAGCAGCCAAGATTCCCCTAGGACAGGGGAAGACTACGAGCAGTACTTC
-,17,TRBD2,TRBV20-1,TRBJ2-3,CSAYGLAGGLSTDTQYF,TGCAGTGCTTATGGACTAGCGGGAGGTCTTAGCACAGATACGCAGTATTTT
once,16,TRBD2,TRBV9,TRBJ2-5,CASSAQGLAGGETQYF,TGTGCCAGCAGCGCCCAAGGACTAGCGGGGGGAGAGACCCAGTACTTC
-,14,-,TRBV30,TRBJ1-5,CAWSGLAGNQPQHF,TGTGCCTGGAGTGGACTGGCGGGGAATCAGCCCCAGCATTTT
many,14,-,TRBV15,TRBJ1-6,CATSRDLEFSPLHF,TGTGCCACCAGCAGAGATCTAGAGTTTTCACCCCTCCACTTT
-,14,-,TRBV6-1,TRBJ2-6,CASRVIAGANVLTF,TGTGCCAGCAGGGTTATAGCTGGGGCCAACGTCCTGACTTTC
few,13,TRBD2,TRBV20-1,TRBJ2-7,CSASSGSGYEQYF,TGCAGTGCTAGTAGCGGGAGTGGATACGAGCAGTACTTC
-,16,-,TRBV7-6,TRBJ2-2,CASSLAGGPSTGELFF,TGTGCCAGCAGCTTAGCGGGAGGTCCGAGCACCGGGGAGCTGTTTTTT
few,15,-,TRBV20-1,TRBJ2-1,CSAPQTGSSYNEQFF,TGCAGTGCTCCTCAGACAGGCAGCTCCTACAATGAGCAGTTCTTC
-,15,TRBD1,TRBV4-1,TRBJ1-4,CASSHGRTGVEKLFF,TGCGCCAGCAGCCATGGCAGGACAGGGGTTGAAAAACTGTTTTTT
-,13,-,TRBV7-2,TRBJ2-3,CASSAIYPDTQYF,TGTGCCAGCAGCGCGATCTACCCAGATACGCAGTATTTT
-,15,TRBD1,TRBV4-1,TRBJ2-7,CASSQPHRGAYEQYF,TGCGCCAGCAGCCAGCCCCACAGGGGAGCATACGAGCAGTACTTC
few,16,-,TRBV10-1,TRBJ2-1,CASSESTGGSYNEQFF,TGCGCCAGCAGTGAGTCGACCGGGGGCTCCTACAATGAGCAGTTCTTC
few,14,TRBD1,TRBV3-1,TRBJ2-7,CASSPRDRDYEQYF,TGTGCCAGCAGCCCACGGGACAGAGACTACGAGCAGTACTTC
-,17,TRBD1,TRBV20-1,TRBJ2-1,CCARDRGTAGHYNEQFF,TGCTGTGCTAGAGATCGAGGGACAGCCGGGCACTACAATGAGCAGTTCTTC
-,15,-,TRBV4-1,TRBJ1-4,CASSHYEGSSEKLFF,TGCGCCAGCAGCCACTACGAGGGGTCGAGCGAAAAACTGTTTTTT
few,15,-,TRBV6-5,TRBJ2-1,CASSLAFGGYNEQFF,TGTGCCAGCAGTTTAGCCTTTGGGGGGTACAATGAGCAGTTCTTC
-,15,TRBD2,TRBV9,TRBJ2-7,CASSVDGRASYEQYF,TGTGCCAGCAGCGTAGACGGGAGGGCCTCCTACGAGCAGTACTTC
-,12,-,TRBV21-1,TRBJ2-7,CASSKWPRKQYF,TGTGCCAGCAGCAAATGGCCACGGAAGCAGTACTTC
few,11,-,TRBV12-3/TRBV12-4,TRBJ2-7,CASSQRGEQYF,TGTGCCAGCAGCCAGCGAGGGGAGCAGTACTTC
-,14,-,TRBV12-3/TRBV12-4,TRBJ2-7,CASSLLGEWYEQYF,TGTGCCAGCAGTCTCTTAGGGGAGTGGTACGAGCAGTACTTC
once,14,-,TRBV5-4,TRBJ2-5,CASSPSTGLETQYF,TGTGCCAGCAGCCCATCGACAGGTCTGGAGACCCAGTACTTC
-,15,-,TRBV5-1,TRBJ1-4,CASSLGGPGNEKLFF,TGCGCCAGCAGCTTGGGGGGGCCGGGTAATGAAAAACTGTTTTTT
-,12,-,TRBV28,TRBJ2-3,CASKGPGGRVYF,TGTGCCAGCAAGGGGCCCGGGGGCAGGGTGTATTTT
-,14,-,TRBV7-9,TRBJ1-5,CASSRAVTNQPQHF,TGTGCCAGCAGCCGCGCCGTTACCAATCAGCCCCAGCATTTT
few,13,TRBD1,TRBV7-2,TRBJ2-5,CASSLRQGQTQYF,TGTGCCAGCAGCTTACGACAGGGACAGACCCAGTACTTC
-,13,TRBD1,TRBV13,TRBJ1-1,CASSKTGFTEAFF,TGTGCCAGCAGTAAGACAGGGTTCACTGAAGCTTTCTTT
many,16,TRBD2,TRBV29-1,TRBJ2-3,CSVLPTGTSAPDTQYF,TGCAGCGTTCTGCCCACCGGGACTAGTGCCCCAGATACGCAGTATTTT
few,13,-,TRBV4-1,TRBJ1-2,CASSQEVGYGYTF,TGCGCCAGCAGCCAAGAGGTTGGCTATGGCTACACCTTC
-,14,TRBD1,TRBV5-1,TRBJ2-7,CASRETGAYYEQYF,TGCGCCAGCAGAGAGACAGGGGCCTACTACGAGCAGTACTTC
-,14,TRBD1,TRBV5-1,TRBJ2-7,CASSFRDRGLEQYF,TGCGCCAGCAGCTTCCGGGACAGGGGCCTCGAGCAGTACTTC
many,12,-,TRBV5-1,TRBJ2-3,CASSLVADTQYF,TGCGCCAGCAGCTTGGTGGCGGATACGCAGTATTTT
few,15,-,TRBV29-1,TRBJ2-5,CSVARLARYQETQYF,TGCAGCGTCGCACGTTTGGCCCGGTACCAAGAGACCCAGTACTTC
few,16,-,TRBV11-2,TRBJ1-2,CASSLGGLGARYGYTF,TGTGCCAGCAGCTTAGGCGGTTTGGGGGCGCGATATGGCTACACCTTC
-,14,-,TRBV29-1,TRBJ1-2,CSVIHRDYGYGYTF,TGCAGCGTTATCCACCGGGACTACGGCTATGGCTACACCTTC
few,12,-,TRBV29-1,TRBJ2-1,CSVDHRRTEQFF,TGCAGCGTTGACCACCGCCGGACAGAGCAGTTCTTC